This TCR beta chain was recovered during a study of T cell responses to AZD1222 COVID-19 vaccine. Remarks on this clone: Its antigen is undetermined.

CDR1 is MDHEN and CDR2 is SYDVKM in the germline V gene. This CDR3 is built from 15 residues. The trim removed 3 bases at V and 4 bases at J, leaving 7 bases unmatched. The study, taken as a whole, reports: In a largely white British group with more females than males, clonal diversity was possibly underestimated. An increase in Spike-specific TCR breadth and depth was observed after two AZD1222 doses. Spike-wide vaccine-associated CD4 TCRs dominated at 160-218 and 743-854.

Method: immunoSEQ multiplex PCR; TCRdb's copy keeps in-frame clones and lacks some. The sample holds about 150,000 clones; about nine tenths are singletons and the top ten take roughly 5%. Sample: peripheral blood, taken on day 0 of MenACWY control vaccination. This clonotype was obtained from an adult in good health. This chain uses TRBV28 with TRBJ1-2, with 8 positions matching TRBD1. Here the CDR3 reads CASSFQDREFYGYTF. As DNA, the CDR3 is TGTGCCAGCAGTTTCCAGGACAGGGAATTCTATGGCTACACCTTC.